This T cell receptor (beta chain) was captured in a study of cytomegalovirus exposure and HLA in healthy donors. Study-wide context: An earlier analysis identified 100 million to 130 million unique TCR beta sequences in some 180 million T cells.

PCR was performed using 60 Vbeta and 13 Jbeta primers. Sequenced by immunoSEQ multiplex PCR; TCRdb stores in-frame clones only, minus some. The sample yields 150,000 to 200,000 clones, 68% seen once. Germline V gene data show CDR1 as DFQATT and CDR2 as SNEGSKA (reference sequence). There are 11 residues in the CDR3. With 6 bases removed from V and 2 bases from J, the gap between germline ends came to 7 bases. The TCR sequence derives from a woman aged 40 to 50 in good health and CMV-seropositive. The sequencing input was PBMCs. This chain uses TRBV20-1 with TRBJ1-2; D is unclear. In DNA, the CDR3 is TGCAGTGCCCCAATCAACTATGGCTACACCTTC. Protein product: CSAPINYGYTF.